Reported below is one TCR beta chain. The antigen is undetermined. These data belong to a study of shared clonotypes between healthy human individuals. The study's findings and limits: A limitation of the genetic and exposure-history diversity represented arose from few donors.

The protocol was immunoSEQ multiplex PCR, while the TCRdb copy is restricted to in-frame clones and leaves out a portion. The sample has about 2,500,000 clones, approximately 90% seen once. Both subsets, CD45RA+ naive and CD45RA-negative memory, were split from the CD4+ cells. There are 15 residues in the CDR3. Germline trimming cut 6 bases from V and 4 bases from J; bases unmatched to any gene: 8. The germline V gene has CDR1 LNHDA and CDR2 SQIVND (reference sequence). The receptor was isolated from a young man in good health. The V call is TRBV19, the J call TRBJ2-3; 9 bases align to TRBD1. The sequencing sample was made of naive CD4+ T cells sorted from blood. Subset meaning: CD45RA+ positively selected. CDR3 amino acids: CASRLTGGGADTQYF. DNA for the CDR3: TGTGCCAGTAGATTGACAGGGGGAGGCGCAGATACGCAGTATTTT.